This T cell receptor (beta chain) was sequenced in a study of blood T cell repertoires in COVID-19. Study-level information: Samples taken during acute and convalescent COVID-19 were collected in the United States, Italy and Spain. T cells, B-cell-depleted T cells, or PBMCs supplied cDNA or gDNA.

Germline V gene sequence: CDR1 SQVTM, CDR2 ANQGSEA. The CDR3 runs to 12 residues. Trimming left V 8 bases short and J 4 bases short, with 14 bases between. Here immunoSEQ multiplex PCR was the method, and the copy in TCRdb shows in-frame clones only, minus some. The data contain almost 20,000 clones, around 83% of them singletons. The material sequenced was peripheral blood. The chain couples TRBV29-1 to TRBJ1-2; no firm D call. The clonotype comes from a human donor with active COVID-19. The donor label of this sample is uncertain. The CDR3: CSLMVPAYGYTF. The CDR3 nucleotides are TGCAGCCTAATGGTCCCCGCCTATGGCTACACCTTC.